This T cell receptor beta chain was retrieved from a study of shared T cell receptors in the human thymus. V dropped 5 bases and J dropped 2; count of bases not matched to a gene: 8. CDR1 and CDR2 (germline): MDHEN, SYDVKM. The CDR3 is 15 residues long. The method was immunoSEQ multiplex PCR; TCRdb's version includes in-frame clones alone and lacks a portion of them. The data contain about 610,000 clones, roughly 90% of them singletons. The same sample was also studied in work on human thymus T cells.

Sequenced material: thymocytes. The sequence was collected from a boy younger than two with a congenital heart defect. This chain connects TRBV28 to TRBJ2-5; 7 positions agree with TRBD2. CDR3 residues: CASSQRDYLQETQYF. Here the CDR3 DNA reads TGTGCCAGCAGTCAACGGGACTATCTACAAGAGACCCAGTACTTC.